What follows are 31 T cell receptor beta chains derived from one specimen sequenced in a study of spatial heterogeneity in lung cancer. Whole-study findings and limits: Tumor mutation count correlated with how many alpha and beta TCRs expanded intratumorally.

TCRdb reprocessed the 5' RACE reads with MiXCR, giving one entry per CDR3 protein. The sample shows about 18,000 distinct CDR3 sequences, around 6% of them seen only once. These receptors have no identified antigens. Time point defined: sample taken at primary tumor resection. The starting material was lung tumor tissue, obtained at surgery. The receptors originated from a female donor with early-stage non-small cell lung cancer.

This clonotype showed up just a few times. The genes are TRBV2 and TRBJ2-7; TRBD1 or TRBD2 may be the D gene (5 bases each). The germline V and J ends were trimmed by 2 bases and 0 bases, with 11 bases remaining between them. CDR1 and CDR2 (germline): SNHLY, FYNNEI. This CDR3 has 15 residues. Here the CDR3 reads CASSELGENSYEQYF. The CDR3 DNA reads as TGTGCCAGCAGTGAATTGGGGGAAAACTCCTACGAGCAGTACTTC.

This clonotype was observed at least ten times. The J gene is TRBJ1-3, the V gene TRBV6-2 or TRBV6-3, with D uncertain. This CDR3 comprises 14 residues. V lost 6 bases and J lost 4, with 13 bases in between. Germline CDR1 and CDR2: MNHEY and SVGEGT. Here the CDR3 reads CASRKGNSGNTIYF. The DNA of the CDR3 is TGTGCCAGCAGAAAAGGGAATTCCGGAAACACCATATATTTT.

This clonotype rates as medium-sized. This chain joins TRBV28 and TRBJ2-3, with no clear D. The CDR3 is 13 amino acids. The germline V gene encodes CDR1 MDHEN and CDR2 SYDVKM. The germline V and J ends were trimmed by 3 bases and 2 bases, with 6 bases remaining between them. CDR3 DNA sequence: TGTGCCAGCAGTTTCCCAACCACAGATACGCAGTATTTT. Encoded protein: CASSFPTTDTQYF.

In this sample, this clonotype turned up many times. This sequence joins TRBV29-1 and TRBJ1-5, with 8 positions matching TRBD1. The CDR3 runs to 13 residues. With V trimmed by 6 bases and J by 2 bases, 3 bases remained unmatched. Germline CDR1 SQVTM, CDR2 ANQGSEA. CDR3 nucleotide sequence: TGCAGCGTGTTGACAGGGGGCAATCAGCCCCAGCATTTT. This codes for CSVLTGGNQPQHF.

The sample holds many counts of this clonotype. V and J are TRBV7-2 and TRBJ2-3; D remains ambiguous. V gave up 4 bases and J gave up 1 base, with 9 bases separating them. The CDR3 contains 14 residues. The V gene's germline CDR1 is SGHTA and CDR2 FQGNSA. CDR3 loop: CASSSYDRTDTQYF. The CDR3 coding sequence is TGTGCCAGCAGCTCATATGACCGCACAGATACGCAGTATTTT.

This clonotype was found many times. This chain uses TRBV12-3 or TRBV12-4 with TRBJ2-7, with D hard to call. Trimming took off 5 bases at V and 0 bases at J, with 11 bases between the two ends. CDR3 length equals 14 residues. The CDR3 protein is CASSPGPNSYEQYF. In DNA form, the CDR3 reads TGTGCCAGCAGTCCCGGCCCTAACTCCTACGAGCAGTACTTC.

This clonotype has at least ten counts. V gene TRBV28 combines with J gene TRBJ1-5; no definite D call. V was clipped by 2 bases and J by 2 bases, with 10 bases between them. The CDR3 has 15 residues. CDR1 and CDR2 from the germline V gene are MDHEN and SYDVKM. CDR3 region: CASSLGGNRNQPQHF. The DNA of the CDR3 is TGTGCCAGCAGTTTAGGTGGGAATCGCAATCAGCCCCAGCATTTT.

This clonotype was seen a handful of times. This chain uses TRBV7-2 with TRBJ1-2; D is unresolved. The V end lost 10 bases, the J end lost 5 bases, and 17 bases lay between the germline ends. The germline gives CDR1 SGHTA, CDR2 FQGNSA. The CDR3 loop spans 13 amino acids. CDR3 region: CATREASFYGYTF. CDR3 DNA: TGTGCCACACGAGAAGCCTCGTTTTATGGCTACACCTTC. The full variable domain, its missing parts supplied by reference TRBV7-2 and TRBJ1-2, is GAGVSQSPSNKVTEKGKDVELRCDPISGHTALYWYRQSLGQGLEFLIYFQGNSAPDKSGLPSDRFSAERTGGSVSTLTIQRTQQEDSAVYLCATREASFYGYTFGSGTRLTVV.

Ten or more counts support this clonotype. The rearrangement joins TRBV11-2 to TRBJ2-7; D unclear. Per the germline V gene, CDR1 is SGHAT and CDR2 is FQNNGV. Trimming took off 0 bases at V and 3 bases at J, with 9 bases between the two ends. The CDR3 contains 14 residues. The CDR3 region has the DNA TGTGCCAGCAGCTTAGATTGGGTGAGCTACGAGCAGTACTTC. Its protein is CASSLDWVSYEQYF. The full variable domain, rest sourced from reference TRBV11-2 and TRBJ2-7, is EAGVAQSPRYKIIEKRQSVAFWCNPISGHATLYWYQQILGQGPKLLIQFQNNGVVDDSQLPKDRFSAERLKGVDSTLKIQPAKLEDSAVYLCASSLDWVSYEQYFGPGTRLTVT.

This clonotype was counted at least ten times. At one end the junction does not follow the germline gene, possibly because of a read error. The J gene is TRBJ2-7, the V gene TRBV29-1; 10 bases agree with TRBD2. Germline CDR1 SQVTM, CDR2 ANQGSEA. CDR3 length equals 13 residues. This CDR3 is CSVEALAGEVQYF. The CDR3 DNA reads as TGCAGCGTCGAAGCTCTAGCGGGAGAAGTGCAGTACTTC.

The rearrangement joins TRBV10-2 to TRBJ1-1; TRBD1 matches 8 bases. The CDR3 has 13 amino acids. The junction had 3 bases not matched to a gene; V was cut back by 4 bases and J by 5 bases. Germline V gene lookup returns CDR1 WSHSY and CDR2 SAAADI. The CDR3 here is CASSVTGGTEAFF. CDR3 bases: TGCGCCAGCAGTGTCACAGGGGGGACTGAAGCTTTCTTT.

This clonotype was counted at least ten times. The CDR3 DNA reads TGTGCCAGCAGTTATGATAGGGATGAGACCCAGTACTTC. It translates to CASSYDRDETQYF. The chain combines TRBV11-2 with TRBJ2-5; D is uncertain. V dropped 6 bases and J dropped 5 bases, with 13 bases sitting between them. CDR3 size: 13 residues. Germline CDR1 reads SGHAT; CDR2 reads FQNNGV.

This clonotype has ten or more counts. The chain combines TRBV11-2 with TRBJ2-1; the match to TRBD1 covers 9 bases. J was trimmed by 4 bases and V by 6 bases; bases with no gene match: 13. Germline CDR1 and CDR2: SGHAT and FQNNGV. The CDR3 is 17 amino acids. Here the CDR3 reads CASSYNSGTGLYNEQFF. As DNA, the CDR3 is TGTGCCAGCAGTTACAATTCCGGGACAGGGCTTTACAATGAGCAGTTCTTC.

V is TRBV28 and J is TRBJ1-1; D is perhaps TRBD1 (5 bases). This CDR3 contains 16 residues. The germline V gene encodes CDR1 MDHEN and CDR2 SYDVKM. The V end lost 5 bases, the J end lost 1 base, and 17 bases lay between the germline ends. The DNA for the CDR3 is TGTGCCAGCAGTCTGGGGACCTCTACATCGAACACTGAAGCTTTCTTT. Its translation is CASSLGTSTSNTEAFF.

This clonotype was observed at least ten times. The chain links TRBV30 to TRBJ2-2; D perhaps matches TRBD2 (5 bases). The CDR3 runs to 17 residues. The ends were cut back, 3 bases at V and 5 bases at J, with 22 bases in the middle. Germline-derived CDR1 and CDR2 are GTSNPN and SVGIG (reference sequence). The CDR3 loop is CAWSGPGLFGRTGELFF. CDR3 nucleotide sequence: TGTGCCTGGAGCGGACCCGGACTCTTTGGCCGAACCGGGGAGCTGTTTTTT. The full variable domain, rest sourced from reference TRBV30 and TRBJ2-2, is SQTIHQWPATLVQPVGSPLSLECTVEGTSNPNLYWYRQAAGRGLQLLFYSVGIGQISSEVPQNLSASRPQDRQFILSSKKLLLSDSGFYLCAWSGPGLFGRTGELFFGEGSRLTVL.

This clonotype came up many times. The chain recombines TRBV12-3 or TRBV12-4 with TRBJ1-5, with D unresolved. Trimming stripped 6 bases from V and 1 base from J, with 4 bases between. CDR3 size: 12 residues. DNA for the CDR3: TGTGCCAGCAGCACAAGCAATCAGCCCCAGCATTTT. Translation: CASSTSNQPQHF.

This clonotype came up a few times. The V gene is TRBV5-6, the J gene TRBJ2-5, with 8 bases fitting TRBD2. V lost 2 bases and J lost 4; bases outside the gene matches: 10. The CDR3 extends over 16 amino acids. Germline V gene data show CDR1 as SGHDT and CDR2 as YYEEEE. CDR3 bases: TGTGCCAGCAGCTTAATGGGACTAGGCGCTCCAGAGACCCAGTACTTC. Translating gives CASSLMGLGAPETQYF. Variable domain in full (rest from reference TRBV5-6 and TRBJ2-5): DAGVTQSPTHLIKTRGQQVTLRCSPKSGHDTVSWYQQALGQGPQFIFQYYEEEERQRGNFPDRFSGHQFPNYSSELNVNALLLGDSALYLCASSLMGLGAPETQYFGPGTRLLVL.

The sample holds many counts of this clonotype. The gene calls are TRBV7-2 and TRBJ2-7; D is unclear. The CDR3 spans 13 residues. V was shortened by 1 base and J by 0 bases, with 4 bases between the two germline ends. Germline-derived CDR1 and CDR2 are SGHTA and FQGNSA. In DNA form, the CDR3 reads TGTGCCAGCAGCTTAGGGGTCTCCTACGAGCAGTACTTC. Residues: CASSLGVSYEQYF.

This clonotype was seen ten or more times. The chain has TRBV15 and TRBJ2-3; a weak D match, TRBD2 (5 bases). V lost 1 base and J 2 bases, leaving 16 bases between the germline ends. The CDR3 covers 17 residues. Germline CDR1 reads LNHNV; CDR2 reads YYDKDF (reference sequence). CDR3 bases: TGTGCCACCAGCAGAGGACGAGGGATAAGCCCCACAGATACGCAGTATTTT. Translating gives CATSRGRGISPTDTQYF. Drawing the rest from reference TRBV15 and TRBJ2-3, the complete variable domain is DAMVIQNPRYQVTQFGKPVTLSCSQTLNHNVMYWYQQKSSQAPKLLFHYYDKDFNNEADTPDNFQSRRPNTSFCFLDIRSPGLGDTAMYLCATSRGRGISPTDTQYFGPGTRLTVL.

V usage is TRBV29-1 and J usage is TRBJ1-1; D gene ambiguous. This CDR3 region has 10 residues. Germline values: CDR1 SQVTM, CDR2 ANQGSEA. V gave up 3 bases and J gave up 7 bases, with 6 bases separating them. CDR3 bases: TGCAGCGTTGACGAGGGTGAAGCTTTCTTT. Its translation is CSVDEGEAFF. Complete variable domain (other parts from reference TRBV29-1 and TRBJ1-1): SAVISQKPSRDICQRGTSLTIQCQVDSQVTMMFWYRQQPGQSLTLIATANQGSEATYESGFVIDKFPISRPNLTFSTLTVSNMSPEDSSIYLCSVDEGEAFFGQGTRLTVV.

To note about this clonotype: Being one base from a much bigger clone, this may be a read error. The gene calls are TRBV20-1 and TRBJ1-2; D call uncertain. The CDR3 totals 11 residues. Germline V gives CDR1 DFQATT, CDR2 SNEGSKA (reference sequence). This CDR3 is CRASGGYGDTF. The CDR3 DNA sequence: TGCAGGGCAAGCGGCGGCTATGGCGACACCTTC.

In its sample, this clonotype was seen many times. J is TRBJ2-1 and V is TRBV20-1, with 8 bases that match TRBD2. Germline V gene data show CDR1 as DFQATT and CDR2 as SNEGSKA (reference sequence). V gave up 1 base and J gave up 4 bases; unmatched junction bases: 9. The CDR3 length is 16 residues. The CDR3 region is CSARVMRSGSYNEQFF. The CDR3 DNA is TGCAGTGCTAGAGTAATGAGAAGCGGGAGTTACAATGAGCAGTTCTTC.

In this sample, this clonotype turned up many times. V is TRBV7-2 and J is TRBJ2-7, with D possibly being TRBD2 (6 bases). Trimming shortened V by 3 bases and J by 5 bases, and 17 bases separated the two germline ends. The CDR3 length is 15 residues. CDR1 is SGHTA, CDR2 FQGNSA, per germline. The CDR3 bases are TGTGCCAGCAGCTTCTCCTCGGGAGTAGCCCACGAGCAGTACTTC. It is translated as CASSFSSGVAHEQYF.

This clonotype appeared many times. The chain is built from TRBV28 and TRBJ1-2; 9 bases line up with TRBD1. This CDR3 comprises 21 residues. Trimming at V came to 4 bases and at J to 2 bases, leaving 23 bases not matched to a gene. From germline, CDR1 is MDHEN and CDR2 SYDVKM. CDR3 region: CASSSLTPGTGPLNLNYGYTF. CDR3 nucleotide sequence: TGTGCCAGCAGTTCACTAACCCCCGGGACAGGGCCACTTAATTTAAACTATGGCTACACCTTC.

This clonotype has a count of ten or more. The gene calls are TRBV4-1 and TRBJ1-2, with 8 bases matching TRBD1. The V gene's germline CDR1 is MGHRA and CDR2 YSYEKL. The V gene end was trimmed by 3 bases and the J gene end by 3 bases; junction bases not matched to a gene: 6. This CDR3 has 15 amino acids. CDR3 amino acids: CASSQGDRRDYGYTF. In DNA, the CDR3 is TGCGCCAGCAGCCAGGGGGACAGGAGGGACTATGGCTACACCTTC.

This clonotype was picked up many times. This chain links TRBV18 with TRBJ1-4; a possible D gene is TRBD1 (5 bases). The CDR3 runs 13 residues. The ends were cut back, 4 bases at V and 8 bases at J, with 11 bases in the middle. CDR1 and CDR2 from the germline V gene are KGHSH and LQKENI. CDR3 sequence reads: CASSRGAGEKLFF. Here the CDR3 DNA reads TGTGCCAGCTCACGTGGGGCCGGGGAAAAACTGTTTTTT. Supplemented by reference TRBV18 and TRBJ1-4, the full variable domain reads NAGVMQNPRHLVRRRGQEARLRCSPMKGHSHVYWYRQLPEEGLKFMVYLQKENIIDESGMPKERFSAEFPKEGPSILRIQQVVRGDSAAYFCASSRGAGEKLFFGSGTQLSVL.

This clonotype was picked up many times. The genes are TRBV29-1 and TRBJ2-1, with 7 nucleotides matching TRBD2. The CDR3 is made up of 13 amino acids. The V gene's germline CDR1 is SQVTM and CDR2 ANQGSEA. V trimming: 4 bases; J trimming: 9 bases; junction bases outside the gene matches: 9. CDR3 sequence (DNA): TGCAGCGTTGGGGCGTTGGGGGGGACTGAGCAGTTCTTC. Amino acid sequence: CSVGALGGTEQFF.

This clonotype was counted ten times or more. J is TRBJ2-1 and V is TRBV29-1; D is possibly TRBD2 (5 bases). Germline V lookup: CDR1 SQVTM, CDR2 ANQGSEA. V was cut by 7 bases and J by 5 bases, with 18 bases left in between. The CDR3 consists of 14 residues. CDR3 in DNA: TGCAGCGCATCTCCTGGAGGTGGGGACAATGAGCAGTTCTTC. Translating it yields CSASPGGGDNEQFF.

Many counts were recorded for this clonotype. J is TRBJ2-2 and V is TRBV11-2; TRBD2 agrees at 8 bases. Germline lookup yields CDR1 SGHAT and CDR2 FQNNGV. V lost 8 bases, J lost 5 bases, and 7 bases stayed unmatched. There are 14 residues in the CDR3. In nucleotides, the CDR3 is TGTGCCAGCCGGCAGCGGGAGTGGACCGGGGAGCTGTTTTTT. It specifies CASRQREWTGELFF.

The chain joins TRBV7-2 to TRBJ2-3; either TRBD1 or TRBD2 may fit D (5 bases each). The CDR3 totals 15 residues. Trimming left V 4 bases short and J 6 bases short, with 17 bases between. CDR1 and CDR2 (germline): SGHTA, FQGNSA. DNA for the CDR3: TGTGCCAGCAGCTATGAAGGGACGGAGCGGGATACGCAGTATTTT. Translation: CASSYEGTERDTQYF.

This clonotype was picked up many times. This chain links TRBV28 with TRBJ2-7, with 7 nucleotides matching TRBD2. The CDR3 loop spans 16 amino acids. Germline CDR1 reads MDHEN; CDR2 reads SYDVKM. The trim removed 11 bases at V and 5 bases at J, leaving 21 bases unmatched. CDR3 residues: CAAATSKAGPTNEQYF. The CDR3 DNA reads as TGTGCCGCAGCGACATCTAAAGCGGGACCAACCAACGAGCAGTACTTC.